A selection of T cell receptor beta chains follows, all from one sample in a study of T cell repertoires in cytomegalovirus infection. In TCRdb, the reads were re-called with MiXCR into one record per CDR3 protein. The top ten clones hold over 85% of a sample with 84,000 or so distinct CDR3 sequences, roughly 44% of them seen once. No antigens are known for them. The sample was CD8+ T cells from cultured PBMCs, taken from culture after CMV antigen stimulation. These receptor sequences come from a human donor in good health (CMV status not recorded). Some clones in this sample may be carry-over from other donors' samples. Each CDR3 is given with its conserved first and last residue. A D gene is named only where the DNA matches it firmly. The listing skips clone size in some rows; elsewhere it reads once, few, many or a size class.

J: TRBJ2-1
size: .
V: TRBV7-9
D: .
CDR3: CASSFQNNEQFF
DNA: TGTGCCAGCAGTTTTCAGAACAATGAGCAGTTCTTC

J: TRBJ1-2
size: few
V: TRBV5-4
D: TRBD1
CDR3: CASSVQGVRGGYTF
DNA: TGTGCCAGCAGCGTACAGGGGGTGAGAGGAGGCTACACCTTC

J: TRBJ2-7
size: .
V: TRBV19
D: TRBD2
CDR3: CASRDYGSHEQYF
DNA: TGTGCCAGCAGGGACTATGGAAGCCACGAGCAGTACTTC

J: TRBJ1-5
size: .
V: TRBV6-2/TRBV6-3
D: TRBD1
CDR3: CASTYDRADQPQHF
DNA: TGTGCCAGCACTTACGACAGGGCGGATCAGCCCCAGCATTTT

J: TRBJ1-5
size: .
V: TRBV12-3/TRBV12-4
D: .
CDR3: CASSPTQPPRYSNQPQHF
DNA: TGTGCCAGCAGTCCTACCCAACCTCCCAGGTATAGCAATCAGCCCCAGCATTTT

J: TRBJ2-1
size: .
V: TRBV6-8
D: .
CDR3: CASRLTTRGDNEQFF
DNA: TGTGCCAGCAGACTGACAACGAGGGGGGACAATGAGCAGTTCTTC

J: TRBJ2-1
size: .
V: TRBV7-3
D: .
CDR3: CASRLRGRALRDEQFF
DNA: TGTGCCAGCAGATTACGGGGTAGGGCCCTCAGGGATGAGCAGTTCTTC

J: TRBJ2-7
size: few
V: TRBV7-8
D: TRBD1
CDR3: CASSISGTGEAADLEQYF
DNA: TGTGCCAGCAGCATTTCCGGGACAGGGGAGGCGGCCGATCTCGAGCAGTACTTC

J: TRBJ2-3
size: .
V: TRBV7-9
D: TRBD2
CDR3: CASSPRAGGTTDTQYF
DNA: TGTGCCAGCAGCCCGCGAGCGGGGGGGACCACAGATACGCAGTATTTT

J: TRBJ2-1
size: .
V: TRBV7-8
D: TRBD2
CDR3: CASSLGAGDESHNEQFF
DNA: TGTGCCAGCAGCTTGGGAGCGGGAGACGAAAGCCACAATGAGCAGTTCTTC

J: TRBJ2-7
size: .
V: TRBV12-3/TRBV12-4
D: .
CDR3: CASSFAASYEQYF
DNA: TGTGCCAGCAGTTTCGCCGCCTCCTACGAGCAGTACTTC

J: TRBJ2-2
size: .
V: TRBV4-2
D: TRBD2
CDR3: CASSQVEAGGPKNTGELFF
DNA: TGTGCCAGCAGCCAAGTGGAAGCGGGAGGGCCGAAAAACACCGGGGAGCTGTTTTTT

J: TRBJ2-7
size: .
V: TRBV11-2
D: TRBD1
CDR3: CASSFGQGEYEQYF
DNA: TGTGCCAGCAGCTTTGGACAGGGAGAGTACGAGCAGTACTTC

J: TRBJ1-4
size: .
V: TRBV7-2
D: .
CDR3: CASSLVGEGQGEKLFF
DNA: TGTGCCAGCAGCTTAGTTGGGGAAGGGCAAGGAGAAAAACTGTTTTTT

J: TRBJ2-6
size: .
V: TRBV12-3/TRBV12-4
D: TRBD1
CDR3: CASSFPHSGTVSSGANVLTF
DNA: TGTGCCAGCAGTTTCCCTCACTCCGGGACAGTAAGCTCTGGGGCCAACGTCCTGACTTTC

J: TRBJ2-3
size: .
V: TRBV7-9
D: TRBD1
CDR3: CASSLRRGHPPDTQYF
DNA: TGTGCCAGCAGCTTAAGAAGGGGGCACCCCCCAGATACGCAGTATTTT

J: TRBJ1-1
size: .
V: TRBV7-8
D: .
CDR3: CASSLVLWQAGGNTEAFF
DNA: TGTGCCAGCAGCTTAGTATTGTGGCAGGCGGGGGGCAACACTGAAGCTTTCTTT

J: TRBJ1-1
size: .
V: TRBV7-3
D: TRBD1
CDR3: CASSTAGGNTEAFF
DNA: TGTGCCAGCAGCACCGCAGGGGGCAACACTGAAGCTTTCTTT

J: TRBJ2-7
size: .
V: TRBV19
D: .
CDR3: CASSIATDTYEQYF
DNA: TGTGCCAGTAGTATAGCGACAGATACCTACGAGCAGTACTTC

J: TRBJ2-3
size: .
V: TRBV7-8
D: TRBD2
CDR3: CASSPGLAGSSTDTQYF
DNA: TGTGCCAGCAGCCCGGGACTAGCGGGGTCTAGCACAGATACGCAGTATTTT

J: TRBJ2-5
size: .
V: TRBV7-9
D: .
CDR3: CASRVAGRAQETQYF
DNA: TGTGCCAGCAGAGTTGCGGGGCGCGCCCAAGAGACCCAGTACTTC

J: TRBJ2-2
size: many
V: TRBV7-8
D: .
CDR3: CASSSRVADTGELFF
DNA: TGTGCCAGCAGCAGTCGGGTAGCAGACACCGGGGAGCTGTTTTTT

J: TRBJ2-1
size: .
V: TRBV12-5
D: .
CDR3: CASTWGGNEQFF
DNA: TGTGCTAGTACCTGGGGCGGCAATGAGCAGTTCTTC

J: TRBJ2-1
size: few
V: TRBV14
D: .
CDR3: CASSLLGAYNEQFF
DNA: TGTGCCAGCAGCCTCCTCGGGGCCTACAATGAGCAGTTCTTC

J: TRBJ2-7
size: many
V: TRBV7-8
D: TRBD1
CDR3: CASTLPKGQGSYEQYF
DNA: TGTGCCAGCACCCTACCCAAGGGACAGGGATCCTACGAGCAGTACTTC

J: TRBJ2-3
size: .
V: TRBV7-2
D: .
CDR3: CASSFDRQPPQYF
DNA: TGTGCCAGCAGCTTCGATAGGCAGCCGCCGCAGTATTTT

J: TRBJ1-2
size: .
V: TRBV28
D: TRBD1
CDR3: CASSTTRGYTF
DNA: TGTGCCAGCAGTACCACCAGGGGGTACACCTTC

J: TRBJ2-1
size: few
V: TRBV6-1
D: .
CDR3: CASSLRTGDEQFF
DNA: TGTGCCAGCAGTCTCAGGACCGGTGATGAGCAGTTCTTC

J: TRBJ1-1
size: .
V: TRBV7-2
D: .
CDR3: CASSSPAGNTEAFF
DNA: TGTGCCAGCAGCTCCCCGGCGGGCAACACTGAAGCTTTCTTT

J: TRBJ2-1
size: many
V: TRBV7-2
D: .
CDR3: CASSLNNEQFF
DNA: TGTGCCAGCAGCTTAAACAATGAGCAGTTCTTC

J: TRBJ2-3
size: .
V: TRBV7-9
D: .
CDR3: CASSERPDTQYF
DNA: TGTGCCAGCAGCGAGAGGCCAGATACGCAGTATTTT

J: TRBJ2-1
size: many
V: TRBV7-2
D: .
CDR3: CASSLAGSVTYNEQFF
DNA: TGTGCCAGCAGCTTAGCGGGTTCGGTAACCTACAATGAGCAGTTCTTC

J: TRBJ2-7
size: .
V: TRBV7-6
D: TRBD1
CDR3: CASNSRSGTGRHEQYF
DNA: TGTGCCAGCAACTCTAGGTCCGGGACAGGGCGACACGAGCAGTACTTC

J: TRBJ1-2
size: .
V: TRBV7-6
D: .
CDR3: CASSSPGAGGYTF
DNA: TGTGCCAGCAGCTCCCCGGGGGCGGGTGGCTACACCTTC

J: TRBJ2-2
size: .
V: TRBV7-2
D: TRBD2
CDR3: CASSLNFRLAATNTGELFF
DNA: TGTGCCAGCAGCTTAAATTTCAGACTAGCGGCCACGAACACCGGGGAGCTGTTTTTT

J: TRBJ2-5
size: .
V: TRBV18
D: .
CDR3: CASSATGKIGEETQYF
DNA: TGTGCCAGCTCAGCAACAGGGAAGATCGGGGAAGAGACCCAGTACTTC

J: TRBJ2-1
size: many
V: TRBV7-8
D: TRBD2
CDR3: CASSLAVERGGLNEQFF
DNA: TGTGCCAGCAGCTTAGCGGTCGAGCGGGGGGGCCTCAATGAGCAGTTCTTC

J: TRBJ2-7
size: .
V: TRBV7-8
D: TRBD1
CDR3: CASSSGGGQGTEQYF
DNA: TGTGCCAGCAGCTCGGGAGGCGGACAGGGGACCGAGCAGTACTTC

J: TRBJ2-7
size: many
V: TRBV2
D: .
CDR3: CASSEYEGNEQYF
DNA: TGTGCCAGCAGTGAGTATGAGGGAAATGAGCAGTACTTC

J: TRBJ2-1
size: few
V: TRBV7-9
D: .
CDR3: CASSLGEVRAEQFF
DNA: TGTGCCAGCAGCTTAGGCGAAGTGAGGGCTGAGCAGTTCTTC

J: TRBJ2-7
size: .
V: TRBV5-1
D: .
CDR3: CASSLVRESYEQYF
DNA: TGCGCCAGCAGCTTGGTGCGTGAATCCTACGAGCAGTACTTC

J: TRBJ2-7
size: once
V: TRBV20-1
D: TRBD1
CDR3: CSAGQVYEQYF
DNA: TGCAGTGCTGGACAGGTATACGAGCAGTACTTC

J: TRBJ2-5
size: few
V: TRBV6-1
D: TRBD1
CDR3: CASSEQTGGRETQYF
DNA: TGTGCCAGCAGTGAACAGACAGGGGGTCGAGAGACCCAGTACTTC

J: TRBJ2-4
size: few
V: TRBV9
D: TRBD1
CDR3: CASSDSGTDKNIQYF
DNA: TGTGCCAGCAGCGACTCCGGGACAGATAAAAACATTCAGTACTTC

J: TRBJ1-2
size: .
V: TRBV28
D: .
CDR3: CASSLWSVAPNYGYTF
DNA: TGTGCCAGCAGTTTGTGGTCCGTAGCGCCCAACTATGGCTACACCTTC

J: TRBJ1-2
size: .
V: TRBV5-4
D: .
CDR3: CASSPGSPAGYTF
DNA: TGTGCCAGCAGCCCCGGTAGCCCGGCGGGCTACACCTTC

J: TRBJ2-7
size: .
V: TRBV12-3/TRBV12-4
D: .
CDR3: CASLDSLLGEQYF
DNA: TGTGCCAGCCTAGACTCCCTACTGGGCGAGCAGTACTTC

J: TRBJ2-7
size: .
V: TRBV5-1
D: .
CDR3: CASRNGERALYEQYF
DNA: TGCGCCAGCAGAAATGGTGAAAGGGCCCTCTACGAGCAGTACTTC

J: TRBJ2-7
size: .
V: TRBV6-2/TRBV6-3
D: .
CDR3: CASSPSTETDEQYF
DNA: TGTGCCAGCAGTCCCTCGACCGAGACGGACGAGCAGTACTTC

J: TRBJ2-3
size: .
V: TRBV20-1
D: TRBD2
CDR3: CSVHLAGGTDTQYF
DNA: TGCAGTGTTCATCTAGCGGGGGGCACAGATACGCAGTATTTT

J: TRBJ1-3
size: .
V: TRBV7-6
D: .
CDR3: CASSLGPGAQGNTIYF
DNA: TGTGCCAGCAGCTTAGGTCCAGGGGCGCAAGGAAACACCATATATTTT

J: TRBJ2-2
size: few
V: TRBV4-2
D: TRBD2
CDR3: CASSQDWGGRGLGELFF
DNA: TGTGCCAGCAGCCAAGATTGGGGAGGGAGAGGTCTCGGGGAGCTGTTTTTT

J: TRBJ2-2
size: .
V: TRBV12-3/TRBV12-4
D: TRBD2
CDR3: CASGEGRFEPGELFF
DNA: TGTGCCAGCGGGGAGGGACGCTTCGAACCCGGGGAGCTGTTTTTT

J: TRBJ1-2
size: many
V: TRBV7-6
D: .
CDR3: CASSQSGRRDYGYTF
DNA: TGTGCCAGCAGCCAGTCAGGACGACGGGATTATGGCTACACCTTC

J: TRBJ2-7
size: .
V: TRBV7-2
D: .
CDR3: CASSLIRRAEQYF
DNA: TGTGCCAGCAGCTTAATTCGAAGGGCCGAGCAGTACTTC

J: TRBJ2-3
size: .
V: TRBV10-3
D: TRBD2
CDR3: CAIGWGSGGSTDTQYF
DNA: TGTGCCATCGGGTGGGGTAGCGGGGGAAGCACAGATACGCAGTATTTT

J: TRBJ2-5
size: .
V: TRBV9
D: TRBD2
CDR3: CASSLSGRAAETQYF
DNA: TGTGCCAGCAGCCTAAGCGGGAGGGCCGCAGAGACCCAGTACTTC

J: TRBJ1-2
size: .
V: TRBV7-3
D: TRBD1
CDR3: CASSSGTGNYGYTF
DNA: TGTGCCAGTTCGTCCGGGACAGGGAACTATGGCTACACCTTC

J: TRBJ2-1
size: .
V: TRBV5-5
D: .
CDR3: CASIGSYNEQFF
DNA: TGTGCCAGCATCGGCTCCTACAATGAGCAGTTCTTC

J: TRBJ2-1
size: .
V: TRBV29-1
D: TRBD2
CDR3: CSVVTSGNQFF
DNA: TGCAGCGTTGTAACTAGCGGGAATCAGTTCTTC